This T cell receptor beta chain was profiled in a study of regulatory T cells in long-lasting Graves disease. Study information: Antithyroid drug use was under 3 months in newly diagnosed Graves' patients. Study-wide results and caveats: The persistent group shared 2,500 to 3,000 public clonotypes, more than the approximately 890 shared by new patients. TCR diversity in persistent Graves' patients was below that of newly diagnosed ones.

Specified time point: newly diagnosed GD, antithyroid drugs for less than 3 months. The TCR library was made from RNA extracted from PBMCs. V was shortened by 6 bases and J by 0 bases, with 11 bases between the two germline ends. This CDR3 is 14 amino acids long. CDR1 and CDR2 from the germline V gene are MNHEY and SVGEGT. Construction of TCR beta libraries relied on iRepertoire HTBI primers and on Arm-PCR targeting CDR3 regions. TCRdb recomputed calls from the multiplex PCR reads with MiXCR, one row per CDR3 protein. The sample includes about 310,000 distinct CDR3 sequences, about 18% of them seen just once. There are many counts of this clonotype. What it recognizes is unknown.

The material sequenced was peripheral blood mononuclear cells (PBMCs), taken at new diagnosis, from a patient treated with antithyroid drugs. This clonotype was sampled from a female donor with Graves disease. This chain links TRBV6-2 or TRBV6-3 with TRBJ1-1; perhaps TRBD1 as D (6 bases). The CDR3 protein is CASRVQGMNTEAFF. In DNA, the CDR3 is TGTGCCAGCAGAGTACAGGGAATGAACACTGAAGCTTTCTTT.